The table lists the clone carrying this T cell receptor beta chain with a count of one. The target antigen is unknown. The data were taken from a study of cytomegalovirus exposure and HLA in healthy donors. Broader study findings: TCR beta V- and J-gene trimming was later associated with a missense DCLRE1C variant.

There are 16 residues in the CDR3. The germline V and J ends were trimmed by 4 bases and 0 bases, with 16 bases remaining between them. Germline-derived CDR1 and CDR2 are SGHRS and YFSETQ. Use of 60 Vbeta and 13 Jbeta primers characterized the PCR. The repertoire was sequenced with immunoSEQ multiplex PCR; TCRdb's copy has only in-frame clones and lacks some. The sample has about 89,000 clones, more than 60% seen once. The sample comprised PBMCs. This chain joins TRBV5-1 and TRBJ1-2; D gene ambiguous. This TCR came from a man aged 25-45 years in good health and CMV-seronegative. In DNA, the CDR3 is TGCGCCAGCAGCCCCCTCGCGGGGAGAGCTAACTATGGCTACACCTTC. Translated: CASSPLAGRANYGYTF.